This TCR beta chain was sequenced during a study of preoperative IRX-2 immunotherapy in early breast cancer. Regarding treatment: preoperative locoregional IRX-2 cytokine immunotherapy. Patients received preoperative, locoregional IRX-2 cytokine immunotherapy in a phase Ib study. Clones were read by immunoSEQ multiplex PCR, and TCRdb kept only the in-frame ones, dropping some. The sample consists of roughly 25,000 clones, approximately 90% of them appearing once. The germline CDR1 and CDR2 sequences are SGHNT and YYREEE (reference sequence). V was pared by 4 bases and J by 6 bases, with 12 bases of the junction left unmatched. This CDR3 contains 16 residues.

J is TRBJ2-1 and V is TRBV5-4, with 8 nucleotides matching TRBD2. The TCR sequence derives from a human donor with breast cancer. This material consisted of tumor tissue, taken after IRX-2 immunotherapy. This CDR3 reads CASSPQGTRAFNEQFF. CDR3 in DNA: TGTGCCAGCAGCCCACAAGGGACTAGGGCTTTCAATGAGCAGTTCTTC.